Listed below are T cell receptor beta chains from one sample, sequenced in a study of shared clonotypes between healthy human individuals. Data came from immunoSEQ multiplex PCR; TCRdb stores just in-frame clones and leaves some out. This repertoire shows roughly 1,000,000 clones, 75% to 80% found once; its top ten account for 0.5% to 0.65%. The specimen sequenced was memory CD4+ T cells from PBMCs. Receptor source: a man between 18 and 35 years old in good health. Some clones in this sample may be carry-over from other donors' samples. CDR3s include the opening cysteine and the closing phenylalanine or tryptophan. Each record gives: V gene, clone size, J gene, D gene, CDR3 DNA, CDR3 protein. A D gene is named only where the DNA matches it firmly. Only part of the rows carry a size: once, few, many, or a class if the clone is expanded.

TRBV7-2	once	TRBJ2-7	TRBD2	TGTGCCAGCAGCTTCGGGGGGACTTTATACGAGCAGTACTTC	CASSFGGTLYEQYF
TRBV6-4	-	TRBJ1-5	TRBD1	TGTGCCAGCAGTGTGACAGGGTACGACCAGCCCCAGCATTTT	CASSVTGYDQPQHF
TRBV15	-	TRBJ2-7	TRBD2	TGTGCCACCAGCCGCAGCGGGAGCCTAGGGTACGAGCAGTACTTC	CATSRSGSLGYEQYF
TRBV11-3	-	TRBJ2-1	TRBD1	TGTGCCAGCAGCTCTGGACAGGGGGCGCGAAATGAGCAGTTCTTC	CASSSGQGARNEQFF
TRBV9	-	TRBJ2-5	TRBD2	TGTGCCAGCAGCGTCGGACTAGCGGGAGGGACCCAGTACTTC	CASSVGLAGGTQYF
TRBV11-3	-	TRBJ2-7	-	TGTGCCAGCAGCCGGTCGGGGAGTCACGAGCAGTACTTC	CASSRSGSHEQYF
TRBV6-1	many	TRBJ1-2	-	TGTGCCAGCAGTTATGACAGTAACTATGGCTACACCTTC	CASSYDSNYGYTF
TRBV27	-	TRBJ1-1	-	TGTGCCAGCAGTCTAATAACAGGGAACACTGAAGCTTTCTTT	CASSLITGNTEAFF
TRBV21-1	-	TRBJ2-7	-	TGTGCCAGCAGCAAGTTCGGCGGGACCTCCTACGAGCAGTACTTC	CASSKFGGTSYEQYF
TRBV9	-	TRBJ2-7	TRBD2	TGTGCCAGCAGCCCACTAGCGGGAGGGGCCCTCTACGAGCAGTACTTC	CASSPLAGGALYEQYF
TRBV19	many	TRBJ2-7	-	TGTGCCAGTAGTGCCCGAAGACAGGCTGCCTCCTACGAGCAGTACTTC	CASSARRQAASYEQYF
TRBV30	-	TRBJ2-7	-	TGTGCCTGGAGTGTACTGATCGGATCCTACGAGCAGTACTTC	CAWSVLIGSYEQYF
TRBV14	-	TRBJ1-2	-	TGTGCCAGCAGCCCGCCTGGGACGGTCGACTATGGCTACACCTTC	CASSPPGTVDYGYTF
TRBV28	-	TRBJ1-5	-	TGTGCCAGCAGTGGGGTAACAGGTCTCAATCAGCCCCAGCATTTT	CASSGVTGLNQPQHF
TRBV4-3	-	TRBJ1-4	-	TGCGCCAGCAGCCCGTCGACAGGAGGTAATGAAAAACTGTTTTTT	CASSPSTGGNEKLFF
TRBV7-8	-	TRBJ1-4	-	TGTGCCAGCAGCTTAGGGGGGTTTAATGAAAAACTGTTTTTT	CASSLGGFNEKLFF
TRBV28	-	TRBJ1-2	-	TGTGCCAGCAGTTCCCCACCGGCCCCCAGGGGCTACACCTTC	CASSSPPAPRGYTF
TRBV4-2	once	TRBJ2-7	TRBD2	TGTGCCAGCAGCCTCAGCGGGGGAGACGCTTCATACGAGCAGTACTTC	CASSLSGGDASYEQYF
TRBV28	few	TRBJ1-1	-	TGTGCCAGCAGCTGGGGGGGGAACACTGAAGCTTTCTTT	CASSWGGNTEAFF
TRBV30	-	TRBJ1-1	-	TGTGCCTGGGTGGGAGGGGTGGCTGAAGCTTTCTTT	CAWVGGVAEAFF
TRBV30	-	TRBJ1-5	-	TGTGCCTGGACTGACGGAGCAGGGGCGGGTAGCAATCAGCCCCAGCATTTT	CAWTDGAGAGSNQPQHF
TRBV6-6	-	TRBJ2-2	TRBD2	TGTGCCAGCAGTAAACCCGGGACTAGCGGGACCGGGGAGCTGTTTTTT	CASSKPGTSGTGELFF
TRBV7-9	-	TRBJ1-3	-	TGTGCCAGCAGCCCAGTAGCAAACCACCCTGGAAACACCATATATTTT	CASSPVANHPGNTIYF
TRBV28	once	TRBJ1-1	TRBD1	TGTGCCAGCAGTTCCTGGACAGGTATGAACACTGAAGCTTTCTTT	CASSSWTGMNTEAFF
TRBV5-1	-	TRBJ2-3	-	TGCGCCAGCAGCGGCGTTGGGAGGACAGATACGCAGTATTTT	CASSGVGRTDTQYF
TRBV10-3	many	TRBJ1-2	-	TGTGCCATCAGTGAACTGACAGGAGAGGACTATGGCTACACCTTC	CAISELTGEDYGYTF
TRBV18	-	TRBJ1-2	-	TGTGCCAGCTCACCACAGGGGACCAGCCCAGGGTATGGCTACACCTTC	CASSPQGTSPGYGYTF
TRBV27	-	TRBJ1-5	-	TGTGCCAGTGCGGGGTGGGGCAATCAGCCCCAGCATTTT	CASAGWGNQPQHF